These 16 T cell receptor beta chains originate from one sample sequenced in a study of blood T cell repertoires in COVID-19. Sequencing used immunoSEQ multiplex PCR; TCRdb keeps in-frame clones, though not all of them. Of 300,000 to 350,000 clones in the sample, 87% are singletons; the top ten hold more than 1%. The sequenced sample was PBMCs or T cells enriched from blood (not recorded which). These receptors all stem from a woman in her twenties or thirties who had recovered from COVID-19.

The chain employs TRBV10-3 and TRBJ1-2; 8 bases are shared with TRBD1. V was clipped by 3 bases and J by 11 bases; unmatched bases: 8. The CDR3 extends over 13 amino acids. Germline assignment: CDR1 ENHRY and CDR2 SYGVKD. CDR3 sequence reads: CAISDGQGMWYTF. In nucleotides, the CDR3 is TGTGCCATCAGTGATGGACAGGGTATGTGGTACACCTTC.

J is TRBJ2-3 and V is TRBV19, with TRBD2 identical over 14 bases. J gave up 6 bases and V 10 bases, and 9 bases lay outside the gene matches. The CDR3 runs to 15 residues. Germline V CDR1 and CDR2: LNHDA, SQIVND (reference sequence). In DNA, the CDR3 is TGTGCCACCCAGACTAGCGGGGGGGTCCGGGATACGCAGTATTTT. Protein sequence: CATQTSGGVRDTQYF.

As DNA, the CDR3 is TGTGCCAGCGGACTAGAGCAATCCTACAATGAGCAGTTCTTC. Encoded protein: CASGLEQSYNEQFF. This chain links TRBV2 with TRBJ2-1; TRBD2 matches 7 bases. With V trimmed by 8 bases and J by 1 base, 5 bases remained unmatched. Germline V gene sequence: CDR1 SNHLY, CDR2 FYNNEI. This CDR3 contains 14 residues.

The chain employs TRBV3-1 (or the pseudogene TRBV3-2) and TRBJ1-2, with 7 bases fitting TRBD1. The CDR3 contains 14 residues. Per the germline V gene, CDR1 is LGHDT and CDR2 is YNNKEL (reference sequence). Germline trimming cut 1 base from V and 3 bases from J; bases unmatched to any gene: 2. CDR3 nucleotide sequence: TGTGCCAGCAGCCAAGGGCAGGGGGACTATGGCTACACCTTC. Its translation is CASSQGQGDYGYTF.

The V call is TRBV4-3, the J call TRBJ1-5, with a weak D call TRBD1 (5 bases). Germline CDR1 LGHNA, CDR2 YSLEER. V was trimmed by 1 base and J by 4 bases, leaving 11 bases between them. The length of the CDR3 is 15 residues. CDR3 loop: CASSQVLGGNQPQHF. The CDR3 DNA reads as TGCGCCAGCAGCCAAGTGCTGGGGGGTAATCAGCCCCAGCATTTT.

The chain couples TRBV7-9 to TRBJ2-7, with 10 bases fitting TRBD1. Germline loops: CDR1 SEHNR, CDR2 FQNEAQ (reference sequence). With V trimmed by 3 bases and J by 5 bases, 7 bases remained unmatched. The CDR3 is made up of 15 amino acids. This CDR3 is CASSFPTGGTNEQYF. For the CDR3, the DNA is TGTGCCAGCAGCTTTCCGACAGGGGGCACGAACGAGCAGTACTTC.

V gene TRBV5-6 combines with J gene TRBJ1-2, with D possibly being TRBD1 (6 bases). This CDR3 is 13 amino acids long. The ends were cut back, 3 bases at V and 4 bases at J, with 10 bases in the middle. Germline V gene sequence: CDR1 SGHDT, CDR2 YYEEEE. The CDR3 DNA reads TGTGCCAGCAGCTCGGACAGTATCTATGGCTACACCTTC. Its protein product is CASSSDSIYGYTF.

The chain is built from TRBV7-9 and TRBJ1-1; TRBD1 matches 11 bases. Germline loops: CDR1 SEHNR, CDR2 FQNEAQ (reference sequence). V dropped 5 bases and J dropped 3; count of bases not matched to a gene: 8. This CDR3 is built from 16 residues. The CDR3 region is CASSLGQGASYTEAFF. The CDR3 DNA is TGTGCCAGCAGCCTTGGACAGGGGGCGTCTTACACTGAAGCTTTCTTT.

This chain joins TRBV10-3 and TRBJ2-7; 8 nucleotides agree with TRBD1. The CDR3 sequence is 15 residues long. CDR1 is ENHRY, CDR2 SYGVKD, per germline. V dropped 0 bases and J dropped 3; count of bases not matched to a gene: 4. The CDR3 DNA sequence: TGTGCCATCAGTGAGTCCGGACAGGGTCGCTACGAGCAGTACTTC. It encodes CAISESGQGRYEQYF.

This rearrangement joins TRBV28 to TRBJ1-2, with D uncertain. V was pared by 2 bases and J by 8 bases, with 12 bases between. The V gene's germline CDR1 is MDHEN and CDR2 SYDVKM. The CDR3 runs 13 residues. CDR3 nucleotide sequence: TGTGCCAGCAGTTTACAGGACTTGGCCGGCTACACCTTC. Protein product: CASSLQDLAGYTF.

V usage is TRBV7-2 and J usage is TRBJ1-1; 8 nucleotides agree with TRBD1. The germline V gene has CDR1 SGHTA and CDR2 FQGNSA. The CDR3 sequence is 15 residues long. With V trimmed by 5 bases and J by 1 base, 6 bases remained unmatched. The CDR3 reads CASSPDRVRNTEAFF. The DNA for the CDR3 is TGTGCCAGCAGCCCGGACAGGGTCCGGAACACTGAAGCTTTCTTT.

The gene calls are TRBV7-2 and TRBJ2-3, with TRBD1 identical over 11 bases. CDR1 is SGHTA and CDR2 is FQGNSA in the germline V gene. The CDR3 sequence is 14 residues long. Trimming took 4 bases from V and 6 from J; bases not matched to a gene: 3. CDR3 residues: CASSSGQGVDTQYF. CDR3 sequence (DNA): TGTGCCAGCAGCTCGGGACAGGGGGTCGATACGCAGTATTTT.

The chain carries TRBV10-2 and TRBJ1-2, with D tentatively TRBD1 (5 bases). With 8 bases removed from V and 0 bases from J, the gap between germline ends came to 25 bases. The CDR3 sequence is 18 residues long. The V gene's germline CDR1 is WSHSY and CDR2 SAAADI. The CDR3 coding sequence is TGCGCCAGCGGCCTCTGGACGGGTAGGGGCCAAGCTAACTATGGCTACACCTTC. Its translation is CASGLWTGRGQANYGYTF.

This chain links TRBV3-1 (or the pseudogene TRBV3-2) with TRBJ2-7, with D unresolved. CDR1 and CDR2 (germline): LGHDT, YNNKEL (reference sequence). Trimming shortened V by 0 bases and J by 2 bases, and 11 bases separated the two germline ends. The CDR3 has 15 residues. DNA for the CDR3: TGTGCCAGCAGCCAAGACGCACAGAACCCCTACGAGCAGTACTTC. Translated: CASSQDAQNPYEQYF.

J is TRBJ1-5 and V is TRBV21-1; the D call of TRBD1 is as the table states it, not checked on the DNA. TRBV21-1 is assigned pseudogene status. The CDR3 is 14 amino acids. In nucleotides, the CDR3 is TGTGCCAGCAGCGAGGACAGGGCCAATCAGCCCCAGCATTTT. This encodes CASSEDRANQPQHF.

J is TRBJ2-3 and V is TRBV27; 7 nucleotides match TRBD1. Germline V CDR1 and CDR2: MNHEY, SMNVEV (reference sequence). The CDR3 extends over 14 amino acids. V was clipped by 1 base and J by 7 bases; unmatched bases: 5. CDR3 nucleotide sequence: TGTGCCAGCAGTTTATGGGGGACAGAGAATACGCAGTATTTT. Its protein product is CASSLWGTENTQYF.